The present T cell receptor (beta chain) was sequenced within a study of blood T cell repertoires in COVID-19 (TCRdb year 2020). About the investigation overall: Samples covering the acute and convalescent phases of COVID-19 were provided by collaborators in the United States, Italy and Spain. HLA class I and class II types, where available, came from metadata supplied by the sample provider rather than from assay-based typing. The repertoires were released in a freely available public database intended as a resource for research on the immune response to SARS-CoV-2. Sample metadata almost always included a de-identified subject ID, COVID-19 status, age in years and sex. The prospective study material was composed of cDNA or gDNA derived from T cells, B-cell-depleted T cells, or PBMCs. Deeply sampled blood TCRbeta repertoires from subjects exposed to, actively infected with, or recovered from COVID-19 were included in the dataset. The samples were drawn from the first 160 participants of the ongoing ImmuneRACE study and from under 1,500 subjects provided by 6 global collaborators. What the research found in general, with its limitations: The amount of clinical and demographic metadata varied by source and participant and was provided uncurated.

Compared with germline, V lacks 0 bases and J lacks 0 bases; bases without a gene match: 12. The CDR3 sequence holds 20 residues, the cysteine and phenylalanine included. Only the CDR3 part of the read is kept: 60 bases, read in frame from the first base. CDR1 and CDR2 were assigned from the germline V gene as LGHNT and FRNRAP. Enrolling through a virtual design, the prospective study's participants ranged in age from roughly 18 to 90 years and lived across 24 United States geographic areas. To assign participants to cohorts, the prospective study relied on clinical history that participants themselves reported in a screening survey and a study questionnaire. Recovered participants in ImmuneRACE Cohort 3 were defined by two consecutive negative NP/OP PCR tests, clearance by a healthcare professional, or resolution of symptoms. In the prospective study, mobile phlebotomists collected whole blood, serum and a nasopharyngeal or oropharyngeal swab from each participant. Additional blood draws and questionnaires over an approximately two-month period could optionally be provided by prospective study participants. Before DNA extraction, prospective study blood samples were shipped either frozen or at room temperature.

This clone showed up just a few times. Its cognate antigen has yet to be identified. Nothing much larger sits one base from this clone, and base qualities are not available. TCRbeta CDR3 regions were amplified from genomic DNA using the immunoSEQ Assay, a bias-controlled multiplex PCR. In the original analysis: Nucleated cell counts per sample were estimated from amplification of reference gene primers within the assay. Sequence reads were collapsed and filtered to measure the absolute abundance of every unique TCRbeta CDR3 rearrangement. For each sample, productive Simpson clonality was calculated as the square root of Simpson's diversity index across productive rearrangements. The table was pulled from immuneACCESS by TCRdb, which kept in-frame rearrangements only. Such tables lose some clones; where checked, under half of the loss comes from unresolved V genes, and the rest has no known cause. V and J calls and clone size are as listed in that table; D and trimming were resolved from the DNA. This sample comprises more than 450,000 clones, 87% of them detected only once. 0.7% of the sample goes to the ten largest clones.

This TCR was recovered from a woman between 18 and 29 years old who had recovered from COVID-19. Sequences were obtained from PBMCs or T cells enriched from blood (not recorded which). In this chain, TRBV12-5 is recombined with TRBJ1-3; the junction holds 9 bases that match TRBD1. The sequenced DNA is TGTGCTAGTGGTTTGGTCTTATACCTGGGACAGGGTAACTCTGGAAACACCATATATTTT. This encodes CASGLVLYLGQGNSGNTIYF.